Following are 26 T cell receptor beta chains from one sample sequenced in a study of blood T cell repertoires in COVID-19. The assay was immunoSEQ multiplex PCR, and TCRdb's table has in-frame clones only and misses some. The sample yields around 470,000 clones, 90% seen once. The sample comprised PBMCs or T cells enriched from blood (not recorded which). All receptors derive from a man aged 18 to 29 who had recovered from COVID-19.

This clone appeared a few times. The V call is TRBV27, the J call TRBJ1-6; D call uncertain. Germline assignment: CDR1 MNHEY and CDR2 SMNVEV (reference sequence). Trimming took off 5 bases at V and 13 bases at J, with 18 bases between the two ends. CDR3 size: 14 residues. The CDR3: CASSVLDREHPLHF. CDR3 DNA: TGTGCCAGCAGTGTACTTGATCGGGAGCATCCCCTCCACTTT.

CDR3 protein: CASSWASTETQYF. Written as DNA, the CDR3 is TGTGCCAGCAGTTGGGCTAGCACAGAGACCCAGTACTTC. The rearrangement joins TRBV28 to TRBJ2-5, with a possible D match to TRBD2 (5 bases). Trimming removed 4 bases at V and 4 bases at J, with 10 bases between. CDR3 length: 13 residues. The germline gives CDR1 MDHEN, CDR2 SYDVKM.

On this clone: The sample carries other DNA sequences with the same CDR3. The V gene is TRBV28, the J gene TRBJ1-2; D unresolved. V lost 5 bases to trimming and J lost 4 bases, with 8 bases between them. Germline loops: CDR1 MDHEN, CDR2 SYDVKM. The CDR3 runs to 12 residues. The CDR3 is CASSPGSYGYTF. CDR3 nucleotide sequence: TGTGCCAGCAGTCCTGGCAGCTATGGCTACACCTTC.

This clone was counted only a few times. This sequence joins TRBV5-4 and TRBJ1-2; D ambiguous. The germline gives CDR1 SGHNT, CDR2 YYREEE (reference sequence). The CDR3 consists of 15 residues. The germline V and J ends were trimmed by 0 bases and 2 bases, with 11 bases remaining between them. CDR3 coding DNA: TGTGCCAGCAGCTTGGAGGCAGAGGTCAACTATGGCTACACCTTC. It codes for CASSLEAEVNYGYTF.

The rearrangement joins TRBV20-1 to TRBJ2-3; perhaps TRBD1 as D (6 bases). V was cut by 4 bases and J by 5 bases, with 19 bases left in between. The CDR3 sequence is 15 residues long. From germline, CDR1 is DFQATT and CDR2 SNEGSKA (reference sequence). The CDR3 bases are TGCAGTGCTACTGATGGGCAGGGGATCGGAGATACGCAGTATTTT. Translation: CSATDGQGIGDTQYF.

V gene TRBV7-9 combines with J gene TRBJ2-5; TRBD2 matches at 9 bases. The germline CDR1 and CDR2 sequences are SEHNR and FQNEAQ (reference sequence). There are 17 residues in the CDR3. J lost 5 bases, V lost 3 bases, and 13 bases had no gene match. The CDR3 sequence is CASSFPRVAGVGETQYF. The DNA for the CDR3 is TGTGCCAGCAGCTTCCCCCGGGTAGCGGGGGTGGGGGAGACCCAGTACTTC.

This clone was recorded a few times. The chain recombines TRBV19 with TRBJ1-2; maybe TRBD1 (5 bases). The germline gives CDR1 LNHDA, CDR2 SQIVND (reference sequence). Trimming removed 7 bases from V and 8 bases from J, with 17 bases in between. This CDR3 contains 13 residues. The CDR3 reads CASNPFGGRGYTF. The CDR3 DNA is TGTGCCAGTAATCCGTTCGGGGGTCGAGGCTACACCTTC.

The genes are TRBV19 and TRBJ2-2; D possibly corresponds to TRBD1 (5 bases). Germline V CDR1 and CDR2: LNHDA, SQIVND (reference sequence). The germline V and J ends were trimmed by 6 bases and 0 bases, with 5 bases remaining between them. The CDR3 extends over 13 amino acids. The CDR3 nucleotides are TGTGCCAGTAGCAGGGCGAACACCGGGGAGCTGTTTTTT. It is translated as CASSRANTGELFF.

V usage is TRBV18 and J usage is TRBJ2-1; 12 bases fit TRBD2. Germline V gene data show CDR1 as KGHSH and CDR2 as LQKENI. The trim removed 6 bases at V and 0 bases at J, leaving 9 bases unmatched. The CDR3 runs 18 residues. The CDR3 DNA reads as TGTGCCAGCTCCGTGGGACTAGCGGGCGAAAGCTCCTACAATGAGCAGTTCTTC. Translated: CASSVGLAGESSYNEQFF. The variable domain in full, with the rest retrieved from reference TRBV18 and TRBJ2-1, is NAGVMQNPRHLVRRRGQEARLRCSPMKGHSHVYWYRQLPEEGLKFMVYLQKENIIDESGMPKERFSAEFPKEGPSILRIQQVVRGDSAAYFCASSVGLAGESSYNEQFFGPGTRLTVL.

The chain carries TRBV6-5 and TRBJ1-2; D call uncertain. The V gene lost 0 bases and the J gene lost 6 bases, with 17 bases spanning the gap. There are 16 residues in the CDR3. Germline V gives CDR1 MNHEY, CDR2 SVGAGI. CDR3 residues: CASSYSPRPGIHGYTF. Written as DNA, the CDR3 is TGTGCCAGCAGTTACTCCCCCCGGCCGGGGATTCATGGCTACACCTTC.

This sequence joins TRBV19 and TRBJ2-5, with D possibly matching TRBD2 (6 bases). V was trimmed by 5 bases and J by 4 bases, leaving 14 bases between them. The V gene's germline CDR1 is LNHDA and CDR2 SQIVND (reference sequence). The length of the CDR3 is 14 residues. In DNA, the CDR3 is TGTGCCAGTAGTCCTCAGACTAGTCGAGAGACCCAGTACTTC. This sequence encodes CASSPQTSRETQYF.

The rearrangement uses TRBV11-2 and TRBJ2-7; a weak D match, TRBD1 (5 bases). Per the germline V gene, CDR1 is SGHAT and CDR2 is FQNNGV. CDR3 length: 14 residues. Trimming removed 0 bases at V and 6 bases at J, with 12 bases between. CDR3 in amino acids: CASSLEEAGSEQYF. CDR3 in DNA: TGTGCCAGCAGCTTAGAAGAAGCAGGGTCCGAGCAGTACTTC.

This clone was observed a handful of times. V is TRBV6-1 and J is TRBJ1-1; a possible D gene is TRBD1 (5 bases). The germline V gene encodes CDR1 MNHNS and CDR2 SASEGT. This CDR3 spans 13 amino acids. The V and J ends lost 2 bases and 8 bases respectively, with 12 bases between them. This CDR3 is CASSERQQSEAFF. The CDR3 nucleotides read TGTGCCAGCAGTGAAAGACAGCAGTCCGAAGCTTTCTTT.

This chain uses TRBV2 with TRBJ2-5; no reliable D call. The CDR3 has 11 residues. V shed 7 bases and J shed 2 bases, with 5 bases lying between them. The V gene's germline CDR1 is SNHLY and CDR2 FYNNEI. The DNA for the CDR3 is TGTGCCAGCACAATTCAAGAGACCCAGTACTTC. Protein sequence: CASTIQETQYF.

This chain joins TRBV4-1 and TRBJ2-4; D ambiguous. The length of the CDR3 is 15 residues. Germline V lookup: CDR1 MGHRA, CDR2 YSYEKL. V lost 3 bases, J lost 7 bases, and 16 bases lay in between. CDR3 sequence reads: CASSQAAASANIQYF. CDR3 sequence (DNA): TGCGCCAGCAGCCAGGCGGCGGCTAGTGCGAACATTCAGTACTTC.

The chain combines TRBV5-5 with TRBJ1-2; 8 positions agree with TRBD1. This CDR3 spans 14 amino acids. The ends lost 4 bases at V and 6 bases at J; junction bases unmatched: 8. The germline V gene has CDR1 SGHKS and CDR2 YYEKEE (reference sequence). CDR3 sequence: CASSPTTGVNGYTF. The CDR3 nucleotides are TGTGCCAGCAGCCCTACGACAGGGGTCAATGGCTACACCTTC. The full variable domain, its missing parts supplied by reference TRBV5-5 and TRBJ1-2, is DAGVTQSPTHLIKTRGQQVTLRCSPISGHKSVSWYQQVLGQGPQFIFQYYEKEERGRGNFPDRFSARQFPNYSSELNVNALLLGDSALYLCASSPTTGVNGYTFGSGTRLTVV.

The CDR3 spells CATSWGGGNQPQHF. CDR3 sequence (DNA): TGTGCCACTTCCTGGGGGGGTGGGAATCAGCCCCAGCATTTT. The rearrangement links TRBV19 to TRBJ1-5; TRBD1 might be the D (5 bases). Trimming shortened V by 10 bases and J by 4 bases, and 17 bases separated the two germline ends. CDR1 and CDR2 from the germline V gene are LNHDA and SQIVND (reference sequence). The CDR3 covers 14 residues.

V and J are TRBV11-3 and TRBJ2-1; 8 nucleotides agree with TRBD1. The CDR3 extends over 15 amino acids. Germline values: CDR1 SGHNT, CDR2 YENEEA. V shed 1 base, J shed 8 bases, and the junction held 7 bases outside the gene matches. The CDR3 DNA reads as TGTGCCAGCAGCTTAGTTGGACAGGGAATTTATGAGCAGTTCTTC. As protein: CASSLVGQGIYEQFF.

The V gene is TRBV12-5, the J gene TRBJ2-1, with D maybe TRBD2 (5 bases). The CDR3 runs to 15 residues. V was pared by 6 bases and J by 0 bases, with 12 bases between. The germline gives CDR1 LGHNT, CDR2 FRNRAP. The CDR3 loop reads CASGLSVSSYNEQFF. The DNA for the CDR3 is TGTGCTAGTGGCCTTAGCGTGAGCTCCTACAATGAGCAGTTCTTC.

V usage is TRBV11-1 and J usage is TRBJ2-1; 7 bases line up with TRBD1. The CDR3 has 14 residues. Germline V gene lookup returns CDR1 SGHAT and CDR2 FQDESV (reference sequence). The V gene end was trimmed by 8 bases and the J gene end by 7 bases; junction bases not matched to a gene: 11. The CDR3 region is CASSLTGRWNEQFF. The CDR3 DNA sequence: TGTGCCAGCTCTCTGACAGGGCGTTGGAATGAGCAGTTCTTC.

The V gene is TRBV25-1, the J gene TRBJ2-7; D is unclear. The CDR3 contains 12 residues. The V end was cut by 4 bases, the J end by 2 bases, with 6 bases between. Germline loops: CDR1 MGHDK, CDR2 SYGVNS. The CDR3 region has the DNA TGTGCCAGCAGTGCCTCAGCCTACGAGCAGTACTTC. Translating it yields CASSASAYEQYF.

In DNA form, the CDR3 reads TGTGCCAGCAGCTCCTCCGGGACAGCCCACTACGAGCAGTACTTC. This codes for CASSSSGTAHYEQYF. This chain joins TRBV7-9 and TRBJ2-7, with 7 bases matching TRBD1. The junction had 9 bases not matched to a gene; V was cut back by 4 bases and J by 3 bases. Germline assignment: CDR1 SEHNR and CDR2 FQNEAQ (reference sequence). The CDR3 length is 15 residues.

CDR3 DNA sequence: TGTGCCAGCAGCTTCCTCGGGGCGGGAGCCCGGAGGACCGGGGAGCTGTTTTTT. It yields the protein CASSFLGAGARRTGELFF. This rearrangement joins TRBV7-2 to TRBJ2-2; TRBD2 matches at 7 bases. The CDR3 totals 18 residues. V lost 3 bases and J lost 5; bases outside the gene matches: 15. The V gene's germline CDR1 is SGHTA and CDR2 FQGNSA.

The chain recombines TRBV7-9 with TRBJ2-1; 7 bases fit TRBD2. The CDR3 extends over 14 amino acids. Trimming took 3 bases from V and 5 from J; bases not matched to a gene: 4. The germline V gene encodes CDR1 SEHNR and CDR2 FQNEAQ (reference sequence). The CDR3 sequence is CASSLQRGNNEQFF. The CDR3 coding sequence is TGTGCCAGCAGCTTGCAGCGGGGAAACAATGAGCAGTTCTTC.

V gene TRBV5-1 combines with J gene TRBJ2-7; tentatively, D is TRBD1 (6 bases). Germline CDR1 SGHRS, CDR2 YFSETQ. V gave up 3 bases and J gave up 3 bases, with 16 bases separating them. The CDR3 covers 15 residues. CDR3 bases: TGCGCCAGCAGCTCGGGACACAGAGAGATCTACGAGCAGTACTTC. It translates to CASSSGHREIYEQYF.

CDR3 nucleotide sequence: TGCGCCAGCAGTACGAGCGGGGGGGCCTACAATGAGCAGTTCTTC. Protein sequence: CASSTSGGAYNEQFF. The chain recombines TRBV10-2 with TRBJ2-1; 10 bases align to TRBD2. Germline CDR1 and CDR2: WSHSY and SAAADI. V was clipped by 5 bases and J by 2 bases; unmatched bases: 3. The CDR3 consists of 15 residues.